This TCR beta chain originates from a study of control samples from healthy donors and cancer patients. Only in-frame clones appear in the TCRdb table, and some are missing; sequencing was by immunoSEQ multiplex PCR. The sample includes about 200,000 clones. The V gene's germline CDR1 is PRHDT and CDR2 FYEKMQ (reference sequence). Trimming removed 3 bases from V and 8 bases from J, with 13 bases in between. This CDR3 contains 13 residues. The receptor was isolated from a woman in her twenties or thirties in good health. Sample: blood. The chain uses TRBV13 and TRBJ1-2; no clear D gene. The CDR3 loop reads CASSFTEGSGYTF. The CDR3 DNA reads as TGTGCCAGCAGCTTTACCGAGGGTAGCGGCTACACCTTC.